A single sample gave rise to the 26 T cell receptor beta chains below, sequenced in a study of identical twins. TCRdb ran MiXCR on the 5' RACE reads and lists one entry per CDR3 protein. The sample gives 210,000 or so distinct CDR3 sequences, 15% to 20% of which show up once; 40% is in the top ten. These data were also reused for a study on T cells expressing NK-cell markers.

Material: CD8+ T cells sorted from blood. Source of these receptors: a woman in her late teens or twenties in good health.

This clonotype appeared a few times. The rearrangement joins TRBV20-1 to TRBJ2-1, with 7 bases lining up with TRBD2. The germline CDR1 and CDR2 sequences are DFQATT and SNEGSKA (reference sequence). Trimming cost V 6 bases and J 2 bases; bases outside gene matches: 13. The CDR3 length is 16 residues. This CDR3 reads CSAPSPEGGAYNEQFF. The CDR3 DNA follows: TGCAGTGCCCCCTCGCCGGAGGGAGGGGCCTACAATGAGCAGTTCTTC.

This clonotype was observed a handful of times. The V and J genes are TRBV9 and TRBJ2-3, with 8 bases matching TRBD2. Germline V gives CDR1 SGDLS, CDR2 YYNGEE. V was pared by 2 bases and J by 2 bases, with 7 bases of the junction left unmatched. There are 16 residues in the CDR3. CDR3 DNA sequence: TGTGCCAGCAGCGTTTCTAGCGGGCTATTCACAGATACGCAGTATTTT. Amino acids: CASSVSSGLFTDTQYF. The entire variable domain, with the rest obtained from reference TRBV9 and TRBJ2-3, is as follows: DSGVTQTPKHLITATGQRVTLRCSPRSGDLSVYWYQQSLDQGLQFLIQYYNGEERAKGNILERFSAQQFPDLHSELNLSSLELGDSALYFCASSVSSGLFTDTQYFGPGTRLTVL.

The rearrangement joins TRBV29-1 to TRBJ2-1; D is possibly TRBD1 (6 bases). Trimming removed 4 bases at V and 4 bases at J, with 20 bases between. Germline assignment: CDR1 SQVTM and CDR2 ANQGSEA. This CDR3 contains 16 residues. CDR3 sequence reads: CSVVVPLDRIYNEQFF. The CDR3 coding sequence is TGCAGCGTTGTGGTTCCCTTGGACAGAATTTACAATGAGCAGTTCTTC.

This sequence joins TRBV7-9 and TRBJ1-5, with 8 bases lining up with TRBD1. Germline V gene lookup returns CDR1 SEHNR and CDR2 FQNEAQ (reference sequence). This CDR3 is 16 amino acids long. J gave up 2 bases and V 4 bases, and 7 bases lay outside the gene matches. CDR3 coding DNA: TGTGCCAGCAGCTCATCGAAGGACAGGGGCAATCAGCCCCAGCATTTT. Translated, it gives CASSSSKDRGNQPQHF. Full variable domain (outside the CDR3, taken from reference TRBV7-9 and TRBJ1-5): DTGVSQNPRHKITKRGQNVTFRCDPISEHNRLYWYRQTLGQGPEFLTYFQNEAQLEKSRLLSDRFSAERPKGSFSTLEIQRTEQGDSAMYLCASSSSKDRGNQPQHFGDGTRLSIL.

This clonotype was found many times. The CDR3 nucleotides are TGTGCCAGCAGTTACGGGACAGGTAGTTACGAGCAGTACTTC. Its protein is CASSYGTGSYEQYF. V gene TRBV12-3 or TRBV12-4 combines with J gene TRBJ2-7, with TRBD1 identical over 8 bases. The V gene end was trimmed by 4 bases and the J gene end by 4 bases; junction bases not matched to a gene: 6. CDR3 length: 14 residues.

This clonotype was seen more than once but under ten times. This chain joins TRBV12-3 or TRBV12-4 and TRBJ2-7; TRBD1 aligns across 8 bases. The CDR3 covers 13 residues. J lost 6 bases, V lost 4 bases, and 5 bases had no gene match. CDR3: CASSYKTGVEQYF. CDR3 DNA: TGTGCCAGCAGTTACAAGACAGGGGTCGAGCAGTACTTC.

This clonotype showed up just a few times. The chain has TRBV9 and TRBJ2-6; D gene uncertain. CDR1 is SGDLS, CDR2 YYNGEE, per germline. Deletions cut 3 bases from V and 0 bases from J, with 7 bases between. The CDR3 contains 15 residues. The chain's CDR3 is CASSDHTSGANVLTF. DNA of the CDR3: TGTGCCAGCAGCGACCACACCTCTGGGGCCAACGTCCTGACTTTC.

This clonotype was found a few times. V gene TRBV9 combines with J gene TRBJ2-6; D is uncertain. Germline V gene data show CDR1 as SGDLS and CDR2 as YYNGEE. This CDR3 region has 16 residues. V was pared by 0 bases and J by 0 bases, with 7 bases between. The CDR3 DNA reads TGTGCCAGCAGCGTAGGCGGAGACTCTGGGGCCAACGTCCTGACTTTC. It codes for CASSVGGDSGANVLTF.

This clonotype was seen more than once but under ten times. V usage is TRBV27 and J usage is TRBJ1-5; a possible D gene is TRBD1 (6 bases). Germline values: CDR1 MNHEY, CDR2 SMNVEV (reference sequence). The V and J ends lost 7 bases and 2 bases respectively, with 15 bases between them. The CDR3 loop spans 15 amino acids. CDR3 bases: TGTGCCAGCACCACCTTCCGACAGGGCAATCAGCCCCAGCATTTT. Amino acids: CASTTFRQGNQPQHF.

The CDR3 DNA is TGTGCCAGCAGCCCCCTCACTAGCGGGATTACAGATACGCAGTATTTT. Translation gives CASSPLTSGITDTQYF. The rearrangement uses TRBV14 and TRBJ2-3; 10 positions match TRBD2. The junction had 7 bases not matched to a gene; V was cut back by 4 bases and J by 3 bases. Germline assignment: CDR1 SGHDN and CDR2 FVKESK. The CDR3 spans 16 residues.

This clonotype was observed a handful of times. The chain couples TRBV5-5 to TRBJ1-4; the D gene is possibly TRBD1 (5 bases). This CDR3 has 11 amino acids. The V end was cut by 6 bases, the J end by 10 bases, with 10 bases between. Looked up from germline, CDR1 is SGHKS and CDR2 is YYEKEE (reference sequence). CDR3 loop: CASTLGAKLFF. The CDR3, as DNA: TGTGCCAGCACCCTCGGGGCAAAACTGTTTTTT.

The chain recombines TRBV12-3 or TRBV12-4 with TRBJ1-1; no clear D. This CDR3 comprises 12 residues. The V and J ends lost 6 bases and 0 bases respectively, with 5 bases between them. Written as DNA, the CDR3 is TGTGCCAGCAGACTTATGAACACTGAAGCTTTCTTT. Its protein product is CASRLMNTEAFF.

This rearrangement joins TRBV9 to TRBJ1-2, with D hard to call. This CDR3 has 15 amino acids. In germline, CDR1 is SGDLS, CDR2 YYNGEE. V was cut by 4 bases and J by 8 bases, with 21 bases left in between. In nucleotides, the CDR3 is TGTGCCAGCAGCCCCGTTGGTAGGGCCGAAGGAGGCTACACCTTC. Amino acid sequence: CASSPVGRAEGGYTF.

This chain links TRBV30 with TRBJ2-7, with unresolved D. This CDR3 is built from 14 residues. Germline values: CDR1 GTSNPN, CDR2 SVGIG (reference sequence). Trimming removed 1 base from V and 3 bases from J, with 13 bases in between. This CDR3 is CAWSGSNTLYEQYF. CDR3 sequence (DNA): TGTGCCTGGAGTGGCTCCAACACTCTCTACGAGCAGTACTTC. The full variable domain, rest sourced from reference TRBV30 and TRBJ2-7, is SQTIHQWPATLVQPVGSPLSLECTVEGTSNPNLYWYRQAAGRGLQLLFYSVGIGQISSEVPQNLSASRPQDRQFILSSKKLLLSDSGFYLCAWSGSNTLYEQYFGPGTRLTVT.

The rearrangement joins TRBV20-1 to TRBJ2-7, with D possibly being TRBD2 (6 bases). Trimming stripped 3 bases from V and 0 bases from J, with 15 bases between. Per germline, CDR1 DFQATT and CDR2 SNEGSKA (reference sequence). This CDR3 contains 15 residues. CDR3 protein: CSASKLAHDSYEQYF. For the CDR3, the DNA is TGCAGTGCTAGTAAGCTAGCGCACGACTCCTACGAGCAGTACTTC.

This clonotype was counted at least ten times. The rearrangement joins TRBV9 to TRBJ2-2; D not resolved. V lost 0 bases and J lost 2, with 5 bases in between. This CDR3 contains 14 residues. The germline V gene has CDR1 SGDLS and CDR2 YYNGEE. The CDR3 DNA follows: TGTGCCAGCAGCGTAGGTGCTAACACCGGGGAGCTGTTTTTT. This sequence encodes CASSVGANTGELFF.

V usage is TRBV9 and J usage is TRBJ2-3; 10 nucleotides align to TRBD2. The length of the CDR3 is 23 residues. Germline CDR1 is SGDLS and CDR2 is YYNGEE. Unmatched junction bases numbered 35, after V lost 6 bases and J lost 7 bases. CDR3 nucleotides: TGTGCCAGCACGGACTACCAAATCGGCGGGACTAGCGAATCGATCCTGCTACACAATACGCAGTATTTT. Amino acids: CASTDYQIGGTSESILLHNTQYF.

This clonotype was observed at least ten times. This sequence joins TRBV12-3 or TRBV12-4 and TRBJ2-3; 9 bases agree with TRBD2. CDR3 size: 16 residues. Trimming removed 5 bases from V and 0 bases from J; junction bases left unmatched: 6. CDR3 coding DNA: TGTGCCAGCAGTCCTAGCGGGACTTATAGCACAGATACGCAGTATTTT. It encodes CASSPSGTYSTDTQYF.

This sequence joins TRBV7-7 and TRBJ2-5; TRBD2 agrees at 7 bases. The CDR3 runs 13 residues. The V segment lost 1 base and the J segment 9 bases; nucleotides outside the gene matches: 5. CDR1 and CDR2 from the germline V gene are SSHAT and FNYEAQ (reference sequence). The CDR3 nucleotides read TGTGCCAGCAGCTTAGACCCGACTAGCCCCCAGTACTTC. Amino acid sequence: CASSLDPTSPQYF.

The chain couples TRBV7-9 to TRBJ2-7, with D possibly being TRBD1 (6 bases). Germline CDR1 reads SEHNR; CDR2 reads FQNEAQ (reference sequence). This CDR3 has 15 amino acids. The ends were cut back, 1 base at V and 7 bases at J, with 17 bases in the middle. DNA of the CDR3: TGTGCCAGCAGCTTAGTCCAGGGGCCCTTGAGTGAGCAGTACTTC. This translates into CASSLVQGPLSEQYF.

This clonotype appeared many times. The rearrangement joins TRBV9 to TRBJ1-5, with D possibly TRBD1 on 5 matching bases. Germline V gene lookup returns CDR1 SGDLS and CDR2 YYNGEE. The CDR3 length is 10 residues. Trimming pared 7 bases from V and 9 bases from J, leaving 8 bases between. This CDR3 is CASGDAPQHF. The CDR3 nucleotides are TGTGCCAGCGGGGACGCGCCCCAGCATTTT.

The chain uses TRBV5-5 and TRBJ2-7; TRBD2 matches 7 bases. The CDR3 extends over 15 amino acids. V lost 1 base and J lost 6; bases outside the gene matches: 10. Looked up from germline, CDR1 is SGHKS and CDR2 is YYEKEE (reference sequence). The CDR3 sequence: CASSLSSGRLGEQYF. The CDR3, as DNA: TGTGCCAGCAGCTTGAGTAGCGGGCGACTCGGCGAGCAGTACTTC.

The chain carries TRBV7-9 and TRBJ2-7; either TRBD1 or TRBD2 may fit D (6 bases each). The germline V and J ends were trimmed by 1 base and 5 bases, with 12 bases remaining between them. Germline CDR1 is SEHNR and CDR2 is FQNEAQ (reference sequence). The CDR3 runs to 14 residues. The CDR3 bases are TGTGCCAGCAGCTTAGAAGGGGGGCCCAACGAGCAGTACTTC. Encoded protein: CASSLEGGPNEQYF. Using reference TRBV7-9 and TRBJ2-7 for the parts outside the CDR3, the full variable domain is DTGVSQNPRHKITKRGQNVTFRCDPISEHNRLYWYRQTLGQGPEFLTYFQNEAQLEKSRLLSDRFSAERPKGSFSTLEIQRTEQGDSAMYLCASSLEGGPNEQYFGPGTRLTVT.

The chain couples TRBV12-3 or TRBV12-4 to TRBJ2-5; the D gene is possibly TRBD2 (6 bases). The CDR3 loop spans 14 amino acids. V was pared by 5 bases and J by 3 bases, with 13 bases between. CDR3 sequence: CASSEGRGKETQYF. CDR3 nucleotides: TGTGCCAGCAGTGAGGGGCGGGGCAAAGAGACCCAGTACTTC.

The rearrangement links TRBV7-2 to TRBJ2-1; D might be TRBD2 (5 bases). The CDR3 totals 12 residues. The germline V and J ends were trimmed by 5 bases and 9 bases, with 11 bases remaining between them. The germline V gene has CDR1 SGHTA and CDR2 FQGNSA. The chain's CDR3 is CASSGYRGEQFF. CDR3 in DNA: TGTGCCAGCAGCGGCTACCGGGGTGAGCAGTTCTTC.

This chain joins TRBV27 and TRBJ2-1; D may be TRBD2 (7 bases). V was trimmed by 8 bases and J by 0 bases, leaving 17 bases between them. Germline V gene sequence: CDR1 MNHEY, CDR2 SMNVEV (reference sequence). The CDR3 is 16 amino acids. The CDR3 DNA is TGTGCCAGCCTAAGGGGGGGAGCGAGCTCCTACAATGAGCAGTTCTTC. Its translation is CASLRGGASSYNEQFF.